This TCR beta chain was captured in a study of identical twins. Study-wide results and caveats: Cord blood beta clonotypes that were abundant carried fewer insertions, and memory repertoires showed no such trend.

The J segment lost 2 bases and the V segment lost 3 bases, leaving 7 bases of the junction unmatched. This CDR3 has 15 amino acids. This clonotype was seen more than once but under ten times. What it binds is not known. TCRdb reprocessed the 5' RACE reads via MiXCR and lists one record per CDR3 protein. The sample has fewer than 900,000 distinct CDR3 sequences, roughly 20% seen once. Separately, the same data were catalogued under a study of T cells expressing NK-cell markers. As that study records: Underlying the TCR beta repertoires were sorted CD3+CD56+NKG2C+, CD3+CD56+NKG2C- and CD3+CD56-NKG2C+ T cells. Seven sequenced donors out of eight were HCMV-seropositive, one seronegative.

Sequencing input: PBMCs. V usage is TRBV12-3 or TRBV12-4 and J usage is TRBJ2-7; TRBD1 matches 7 bases. The sequence was obtained from a woman aged 18-29 years in good health. DNA for the CDR3: TGTGCCAGCAGTTTGGCGCCACAGGGGACCTACGAGCAGTACTTC. Its protein product is CASSLAPQGTYEQYF.